Shown below are 26 T cell receptor beta chains from a single sample sequenced in a study of T cell responses to AZD1222 COVID-19 vaccine. Libraries were prepared by immunoSEQ multiplex PCR; TCRdb keeps only in-frame clonotypes and omits some of them. The sample lists roughly 120,000 clones; 70% to 90% were seen once. The sequencing used peripheral blood, collected on day 0 of AZD1222 vaccination. The receptor source for this set is an adult in good health.

The chain combines TRBV2 with TRBJ2-1; possibly TRBD1 or TRBD2 for D (6 bases each). This CDR3 has 16 residues. Germline CDR1 and CDR2: SNHLY and FYNNEI. Trimming took 10 bases from V and 0 from J, leaving 19 bases between them. CDR3 sequence (DNA): TGTGCCACCACAGTGCAGGGGAGGACCTCCTACAATGAGCAGTTCTTC. This codes for CATTVQGRTSYNEQFF. The variable domain in full, completed from reference TRBV2 and TRBJ2-1, reads EPEVTQTPSHQVTQMGQEVILRCVPISNHLYFYWYRQILGQKVEFLVSFYNNEISEKSEIFDDQFSVERPDGSNFTLKIRSTKLEDSAMYFCATTVQGRTSYNEQFFGPGTRLTVL.

V gene TRBV5-1 combines with J gene TRBJ2-1; maybe TRBD2 (5 bases). Germline V CDR1 and CDR2: SGHRS, YFSETQ. V was clipped by 0 bases and J by 5 bases, with 12 bases between them. This CDR3 contains 15 residues. DNA of the CDR3: TGCGCCAGCAGCTTGGGCCCCGGACTCGACAATGAGCAGTTCTTC. Translating it yields CASSLGPGLDNEQFF.

This clone was counted a few times. The chain carries TRBV7-2 and TRBJ2-7; TRBD1 might be the D (5 bases). Germline assignment: CDR1 SGHTA and CDR2 FQGNSA. The CDR3 totals 17 residues. V was pared by 3 bases and J by 5 bases, with 23 bases between. The CDR3 loop reads CASSFLGAAAGLHEQYF. CDR3 sequence (DNA): TGTGCCAGCAGCTTTTTGGGCGCGGCCGCAGGGCTCCACGAGCAGTACTTC. The full variable domain, with the rest looked up from reference TRBV7-2 and TRBJ2-7, is GAGVSQSPSNKVTEKGKDVELRCDPISGHTALYWYRQSLGQGLEFLIYFQGNSAPDKSGLPSDRFSAERTGGSVSTLTIQRTQQEDSAVYLCASSFLGAAAGLHEQYFGPGTRLTVT.

The chain carries TRBV12-3 or TRBV12-4 and TRBJ1-2; D gene unclear. V was clipped by 3 bases and J by 4 bases, with 6 bases between them. The CDR3 spans 12 residues. This CDR3 is CASSFSVYGYTF. The CDR3 DNA reads TGTGCCAGCAGTTTCAGCGTCTATGGCTACACCTTC.

J is TRBJ1-5 and V is TRBV2, with 8 bases matching TRBD1. The junction had 11 bases not matched to a gene; V was cut back by 8 bases and J by 2 bases. CDR1 is SNHLY and CDR2 is FYNNEI in the germline V gene. This CDR3 is built from 16 residues. CDR3 sequence reads: CASSRQGRGGNQPQHF. In DNA, the CDR3 is TGTGCCAGCTCCAGACAGGGGCGTGGGGGCAATCAGCCCCAGCATTTT.

This rearrangement joins TRBV24-1 to TRBJ1-5; D call uncertain. The CDR3 extends over 12 amino acids. Germline V lookup: CDR1 KGHDR, CDR2 SFDVKD. V was cut by 4 bases and J by 6 bases, with 6 bases left in between. Written as DNA, the CDR3 is TGTGCCACCAGTGAAGCTGCTCAGCCCCAGCATTTT. This gives the protein CATSEAAQPQHF.

The genes are TRBV29-1 and TRBJ2-7; D is possibly TRBD1 (5 bases). V shed 4 bases and J shed 2 bases, with 9 bases lying between them. This CDR3 is 12 amino acids long. Germline loops: CDR1 SQVTM, CDR2 ANQGSEA. DNA for the CDR3: TGCAGCGTTGTAAGGGGAACCTACGAGCAGTACTTC. This sequence encodes CSVVRGTYEQYF.

The rearrangement uses TRBV20-1 and TRBJ2-1, with D hard to call. Trimming shortened V by 3 bases and J by 10 bases, and 7 bases separated the two germline ends. Per germline, CDR1 DFQATT and CDR2 SNEGSKA (reference sequence). The CDR3 is 10 residues long. CDR3 region: CSARRTEQFF. The CDR3 DNA reads TGCAGTGCTAGGAGAACAGAGCAGTTCTTC.

This clone was seen a few times. The V call is TRBV27, the J call TRBJ2-3; D is possibly TRBD2 (6 bases). The CDR3 is 13 amino acids. Trimming stripped 8 bases from V and 6 bases from J, with 15 bases between. Germline CDR1 is MNHEY and CDR2 is SMNVEV (reference sequence). The CDR3 DNA sequence: TGTGCCAGCCGACCTGGGACTCTGGATACGCAGTATTTT. As protein: CASRPGTLDTQYF.

The count of this clone is one. This chain connects TRBV4-2 to TRBJ2-7; 10 nucleotides agree with TRBD2. The CDR3 length is 16 residues. Trimming removed 0 bases from V and 3 bases from J; junction bases left unmatched: 5. The germline CDR1 and CDR2 sequences are LGHNA and YNFKEQ. CDR3 amino acids: CASSQERLAGGYEQYF. The CDR3 DNA sequence: TGTGCCAGCAGCCAAGAAAGGTTAGCGGGGGGCTACGAGCAGTACTTC.

CDR3 in DNA: TGTGCCAGCAGCCTTTGGACAGGGACGATCACGGTCGGTGACTATGGCTACACCTTC. This sequence encodes CASSLWTGTITVGDYGYTF. This chain links TRBV7-9 with TRBJ1-2; the match to TRBD1 covers 8 bases. The V segment lost 5 bases and the J segment 3 bases; nucleotides outside the gene matches: 20. Germline V gene lookup returns CDR1 SEHNR and CDR2 FQNEAQ (reference sequence). The CDR3 is 19 amino acids.

V is TRBV5-4 and J is TRBJ2-3, with TRBD2 matching 10 bases. The CDR3 totals 16 residues. Germline-derived CDR1 and CDR2 are SGHNT and YYREEE (reference sequence). Trimming at V came to 8 bases and at J to 5 bases, leaving 14 bases not matched to a gene. CDR3 nucleotides: TGTGCCAGTTTCAAAGCCAGCGGGGGGGCCCGAGATACGCAGTATTTT. Its translation: CASFKASGGARDTQYF.

The chain employs TRBV6-5 and TRBJ1-1, with 9 bases matching TRBD1. CDR3 size: 14 residues. V shed 6 bases and J 3 bases; nucleotides not matched to a gene: 5. Germline V gene lookup returns CDR1 MNHEY and CDR2 SVGAGI. The CDR3 region has the DNA TGTGCCAGCAGCCAAGGACAGGGGCACACTGAAGCTTTCTTT. This sequence encodes CASSQGQGHTEAFF.

The genes are TRBV29-1 and TRBJ1-5, with 8 bases fitting TRBD1. Germline V CDR1 and CDR2: SQVTM, ANQGSEA. The CDR3 has 13 amino acids. V lost 4 bases, J lost 2 bases, and 1 base stayed unmatched. The CDR3 protein is CSVGGQGNQPQHF. DNA for the CDR3: TGCAGCGTTGGGGGACAGGGCAATCAGCCCCAGCATTTT.

The gene calls are TRBV4-2 and TRBJ1-1; D is possibly TRBD1 (6 bases). The CDR3 is made up of 15 amino acids. Trimming took 5 bases from V and 2 from J, leaving 15 bases between them. CDR1 and CDR2 from the germline V gene are LGHNA and YNFKEQ. This CDR3 reads CASSRGGTYNTEAFF. Here the CDR3 DNA reads TGTGCCAGCAGCAGGGGGGGAACGTATAACACTGAAGCTTTCTTT.

This chain joins TRBV28 and TRBJ1-5, with a weak D call TRBD1 (6 bases). The CDR3 totals 16 residues. V lost 5 bases to trimming and J lost 0 bases, with 14 bases between them. Germline lookup yields CDR1 MDHEN and CDR2 SYDVKM. The CDR3 coding sequence is TGTGCCAGCAGTCCGCGCACAGGGTATAGCAATCAGCCCCAGCATTTT. This encodes CASSPRTGYSNQPQHF.

This chain joins TRBV6-6 and TRBJ2-3; D is unresolved. The CDR3 is 12 residues long. Trimming pared 3 bases from V and 4 bases from J, leaving 5 bases between. Germline V gene lookup returns CDR1 MNHNY and CDR2 SVGAGI (reference sequence). The CDR3 loop is CASSYPADTQYF. CDR3 nucleotide sequence: TGTGCCAGCAGTTATCCCGCAGATACGCAGTATTTT.

The V and J genes are TRBV2 and TRBJ2-5; 14 bases are shared with TRBD2. The CDR3 contains 16 residues. V dropped 10 bases and J dropped 1; count of bases not matched to a gene: 8. CDR1 SNHLY and CDR2 FYNNEI come from the germline V gene. CDR3 sequence: CAISRLAGGIQETQYF. In nucleotides, the CDR3 is TGTGCCATCAGCCGACTAGCGGGGGGGATCCAAGAGACCCAGTACTTC. The full variable domain, with the rest looked up from reference TRBV2 and TRBJ2-5, is EPEVTQTPSHQVTQMGQEVILRCVPISNHLYFYWYRQILGQKVEFLVSFYNNEISEKSEIFDDQFSVERPDGSNFTLKIRSTKLEDSAMYFCAISRLAGGIQETQYFGPGTRLLVL.

The chain combines TRBV4-3 with TRBJ1-4; TRBD1 aligns across 10 bases. The V gene's germline CDR1 is LGHNA and CDR2 YSLEER. The CDR3 loop spans 16 amino acids. The junction had 6 bases not matched to a gene; V was cut back by 0 bases and J by 8 bases. CDR3 in DNA: TGCGCCAGCAGCCAAGATCCGGGACAGGGGCAGGAAAAACTGTTTTTT. Its translation is CASSQDPGQGQEKLFF.

The J gene is TRBJ2-5, the V gene TRBV6-5; 9 nucleotides align to TRBD2. This CDR3 region has 16 residues. The J segment lost 2 bases and the V segment lost 0 bases, leaving 4 bases of the junction unmatched. Germline CDR1 and CDR2: MNHEY and SVGAGI. The CDR3 bases are TGTGCCAGCAGTTACTCCGTCGCGGGGGGGCAAGAGACCCAGTACTTC. It translates to CASSYSVAGGQETQYF.

The chain couples TRBV18 to TRBJ2-7; D not resolved. Looked up from germline, CDR1 is KGHSH and CDR2 is LQKENI. The germline V and J ends were trimmed by 3 bases and 6 bases, with 18 bases remaining between them. CDR3 size: 15 residues. The CDR3 DNA follows: TGTGCCAGCTCACCGGACCCGGTGAGTTCAAGCGAGCAGTACTTC. It encodes CASSPDPVSSSEQYF. Together with reference TRBV18 and TRBJ2-7, the CDR3 gives the full variable domain: NAGVMQNPRHLVRRRGQEARLRCSPMKGHSHVYWYRQLPEEGLKFMVYLQKENIIDESGMPKERFSAEFPKEGPSILRIQQVVRGDSAAYFCASSPDPVSSSEQYFGPGTRLTVT.

The chain recombines TRBV5-1 with TRBJ2-1; TRBD1 might be the D (5 bases). The CDR3 has 14 amino acids. The V end lost 5 bases, the J end lost 2 bases, and 11 bases lay between the germline ends. Germline V gene sequence: CDR1 SGHRS, CDR2 YFSETQ. The CDR3 nucleotides are TGCGCCAGCAGTGACCCCAGGGCCTACAATGAGCAGTTCTTC. Its protein product is CASSDPRAYNEQFF.

The chain links TRBV2 to TRBJ1-4, with 8 bases identical to TRBD1. With 7 bases clipped from V and 8 bases from J, the junction kept 9 bases outside the gene matches. This CDR3 spans 14 amino acids. The germline V gene has CDR1 SNHLY and CDR2 FYNNEI. For the CDR3, the DNA is TGTGCCAGCACGAGAGAGAGACAGGGGGAAAAACTGTTTTTT. This translates into CASTRERQGEKLFF.

The gene calls are TRBV27 and TRBJ1-1, with TRBD1 as a possible D gene (6 bases). The length of the CDR3 is 13 residues. V was clipped by 6 bases and J by 5 bases, with 13 bases between them. Per germline, CDR1 MNHEY and CDR2 SMNVEV (reference sequence). The DNA of the CDR3 is TGTGCCAGCAGAGGAGGGGGTTTAACTGAAGCTTTCTTT. This sequence encodes CASRGGGLTEAFF.

The V call is TRBV4-3, the J call TRBJ2-2; no definite D call. The V end lost 0 bases, the J end lost 2 bases, and 7 bases lay between the germline ends. CDR1 is LGHNA and CDR2 is YSLEER in the germline V gene. The CDR3 loop spans 15 amino acids. CDR3: CASSQETINTGELFF. The CDR3 coding sequence is TGCGCCAGCAGCCAAGAAACGATAAACACCGGGGAGCTGTTTTTT.

The J gene is TRBJ1-2, the V gene TRBV6-1; D possibly corresponds to TRBD1 (6 bases). The CDR3 totals 15 residues. Deletions cut 3 bases from V and 4 bases from J, with 15 bases between. Germline V gives CDR1 MNHNS, CDR2 SASEGT. The CDR3 protein is CASSEGEGGGYGYTF. The CDR3 DNA reads as TGTGCCAGCAGTGAGGGTGAAGGAGGGGGCTATGGCTACACCTTC.